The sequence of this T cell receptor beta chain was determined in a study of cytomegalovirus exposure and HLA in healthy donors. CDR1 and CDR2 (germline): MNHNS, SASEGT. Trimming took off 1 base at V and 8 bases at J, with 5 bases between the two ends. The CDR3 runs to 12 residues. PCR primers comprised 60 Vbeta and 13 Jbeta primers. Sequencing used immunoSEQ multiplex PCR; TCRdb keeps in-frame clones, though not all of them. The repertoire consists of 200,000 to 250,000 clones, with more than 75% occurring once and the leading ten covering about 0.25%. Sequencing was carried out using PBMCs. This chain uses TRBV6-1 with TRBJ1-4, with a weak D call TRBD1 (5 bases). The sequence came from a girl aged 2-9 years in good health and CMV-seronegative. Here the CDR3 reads CASSEGGEKLFF. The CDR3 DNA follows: TGTGCCAGCAGTGAAGGGGGCGAAAAACTGTTTTTT.